Here is one T cell receptor beta chain with its context. Its specificity is unknown. The CDR3 has 18 amino acids. J lost 8 bases, V lost 5 bases, and 21 bases had no gene match. Germline CDR1 reads MGHDK; CDR2 reads SYGVNS. These data originate in a study of cytomegalovirus exposure and HLA in healthy donors. General study points: CMV antigen specificity of three CMV-associated chains was confirmed in vitro. Published work reported that the classifier diagnosed cytomegalovirus status with high specificity and sensitivity. In an earlier analysis, productive rearrangement rates for most beta V segments clustered near 90% or 30%. According to the study, some 160 TCR beta chains were cytomegalovirus-associated.

PCR amplification relied on 60 Vbeta primers (plus 13 Jbeta primers). Assay: immunoSEQ multiplex PCR; the TCRdb copy retains only in-frame clones and omits some. The table includes under 200,000 clones, roughly 80% detected once. The material sequenced was PBMCs. The chain joins TRBV25-1 to TRBJ2-1; 7 bases are a match to TRBD1. The clonotype comes from a woman aged 40 to 49 in good health and CMV-seropositive. CDR3 DNA: TGTGCCAGCAGTACACTATCGACAGGGTTGGGGTGGGGATATGAGCAGTTCTTC. Translation gives CASSTLSTGLGWGYEQFF.